These 17 T cell receptor beta chains came from one sample sequenced in a study of cytomegalovirus exposure and HLA in healthy donors. Data came from immunoSEQ multiplex PCR; TCRdb stores just in-frame clones and leaves some out. The sample includes about 140,000 clones, around nine tenths seen only once; the top ten take around 8%. Sequenced: PBMCs. These receptors all come from a woman aged 18 to 35 in good health and CMV-seropositive.

The chain joins TRBV9 to TRBJ1-4; no definite D call. This CDR3 region has 15 residues. Germline V gives CDR1 SGDLS, CDR2 YYNGEE. V lost 0 bases, J lost 4 bases, and 10 bases lay in between. The CDR3 nucleotides are TGTGCCAGCAGCGTAGCAGGTAGAGTTAATGAAAAACTGTTTTTT. As protein: CASSVAGRVNEKLFF.

V is TRBV19 and J is TRBJ2-7; TRBD1 is a possible D gene (5 bases). The CDR3 extends over 14 amino acids. The V gene lost 3 bases and the J gene lost 6 bases, with 15 bases spanning the gap. From germline, CDR1 is LNHDA and CDR2 SQIVND (reference sequence). The CDR3 DNA sequence: TGTGCCAGTAGTATTTCAGGGAAGTGGTCCGAGCAGTACTTC. Amino acid sequence: CASSISGKWSEQYF.

V usage is TRBV2 and J usage is TRBJ2-5, with 7 bases matching TRBD2. Losses at the gene ends were 2 bases for V and 5 bases for J; bases not matched to a gene: 5. The CDR3 length is 14 residues. CDR1 and CDR2 from the germline V gene are SNHLY and FYNNEI. Here the CDR3 reads CASSEKWRGETQYF. DNA of the CDR3: TGTGCCAGCAGTGAAAAGTGGCGGGGGGAGACCCAGTACTTC.

The rearrangement joins TRBV6-1 to TRBJ1-1, with 7 nucleotides matching TRBD1. The CDR3 is 15 amino acids. J was trimmed by 4 bases and V by 6 bases; bases with no gene match: 11. CDR1 is MNHNS and CDR2 is SASEGT in the germline V gene. The CDR3 DNA reads as TGTGCCAGCAGGATACGCGACAGGGTCGGCACTGAAGCTTTCTTT. Its protein is CASRIRDRVGTEAFF.

This chain links TRBV7-2 with TRBJ2-2; no clear D gene. Trimming pared 2 bases from V and 5 bases from J, leaving 9 bases between. Germline V gene sequence: CDR1 SGHTA, CDR2 FQGNSA. The CDR3 length is 14 residues. The CDR3 here is CASSLQARTGELFF. CDR3 DNA: TGTGCCAGCAGCTTACAGGCTCGAACCGGGGAGCTGTTTTTT.

V is TRBV9 and J is TRBJ2-3, with 9 bases matching TRBD2. Germline values: CDR1 SGDLS, CDR2 YYNGEE. The CDR3 consists of 16 residues. The V and J ends lost 0 bases and 0 bases, in that order; junction bases with no gene match: 2. The CDR3 DNA reads as TGTGCCAGCAGCGTAGGACTAGCGGCTAGCACAGATACGCAGTATTTT. Protein: CASSVGLAASTDTQYF.

A single count supports this clone. The V gene is TRBV7-8, the J gene TRBJ2-7; the D gene is possibly TRBD1 (6 bases). V was shortened by 8 bases and J by 12 bases, with 29 bases between the two germline ends. The CDR3 sequence is 15 residues long. Per the germline V gene, CDR1 is SGHVS and CDR2 is FQNEAQ. The CDR3 region has the DNA TGTGCCAGCGGTCATCGGACAGTGCCTGAAGAGAGAGCGTACTTC. Amino acid sequence: CASGHRTVPEERAYF.

The V gene is TRBV14, the J gene TRBJ2-7; D remains unclear. CDR1 is SGHDN and CDR2 is FVKESK in the germline V gene. With 1 base removed from V and 6 bases from J, the gap between germline ends came to 10 bases. The CDR3 extends over 13 amino acids. The CDR3: CASSQVWWAEQYF. Written as DNA, the CDR3 is TGTGCCAGCAGCCAAGTCTGGTGGGCCGAGCAGTACTTC.

This chain connects TRBV6-5 to TRBJ2-7, with D possibly matching TRBD1 (8 bases). Germline assignment: CDR1 MNHEY and CDR2 SVGAGI. Between the trimmed V and J ends, which lost 3 bases and 2 bases, there was a span of 14 bases. The CDR3 spans 15 residues. CDR3 loop: CASSYATGGAYEQYF. In DNA form, the CDR3 reads TGTGCCAGCAGTTATGCAACAGGGGGGGCCTACGAGCAGTACTTC.

This CDR3 reads CASSQQGNTEAFF. The CDR3 bases are TGTGCCAGTAGCCAACAGGGAAACACTGAAGCTTTCTTT. V usage is TRBV19 and J usage is TRBJ1-1; perhaps TRBD1 as D (6 bases). Per germline, CDR1 LNHDA and CDR2 SQIVND (reference sequence). This CDR3 has 13 amino acids. The V gene lost 6 bases and the J gene lost 2 bases, with 10 bases spanning the gap.

The count of this clone is one. In the same sample, other DNA sequences code for this CDR3. The rearrangement joins TRBV7-3 to TRBJ1-4, with D perhaps TRBD1 (5 bases). V was pared by 5 bases and J by 7 bases, with 11 bases between. The CDR3 is made up of 13 amino acids. Germline V gene sequence: CDR1 SGHTA, CDR2 FQGTGA. CDR3 sequence reads: CASSPGQGEKLFF. CDR3 bases: TGTGCCAGCAGCCCAGGGCAGGGTGAAAAACTGTTTTTT. Filled out from reference TRBV7-3 and TRBJ1-4, the complete variable domain reads GAGVSQTPSNKVTEKGKYVELRCDPISGHTALYWYRQSLGQGPEFLIYFQGTGAADDSGLPNDRFFAVRPEGSVSTLKIQRTERGDSAVYLCASSPGQGEKLFFGSGTQLSVL.

The chain combines TRBV11-3 with TRBJ2-5, with 12 bases identical to TRBD1. The CDR3 totals 14 residues. From germline, CDR1 is SGHNT and CDR2 YENEEA. V was pared by 5 bases and J by 4 bases, with 2 bases of the junction left unmatched. CDR3 residues: CASSRGQGAETQYF. The CDR3 DNA follows: TGTGCCAGCAGCAGGGGACAGGGGGCAGAGACCCAGTACTTC. Looking up the rest from reference TRBV11-3 and TRBJ2-5 gives the full variable domain: EAGVVQSPRYKIIEKKQPVAFWCNPISGHNTLYWYLQNLGQGPELLIRYENEEAVDDSQLPKDRFSAERLKGVDSTLKIQPAELGDSAVYLCASSRGQGAETQYFGPGTRLLVL.

The chain joins TRBV29-1 to TRBJ1-6, with D uncertain. Germline CDR1 is SQVTM and CDR2 is ANQGSEA. Trimming left V 4 bases short and J 5 bases short, with 12 bases between. This CDR3 has 14 residues. The CDR3, as DNA: TGCAGCGTTGCAGAGAGGGCCGATAATTCACCCCTCCACTTT. Protein product: CSVAERADNSPLHF.

J is TRBJ1-2 and V is TRBV7-3; a possible D gene is TRBD1 (6 bases). CDR1 is SGHTA and CDR2 is FQGTGA in the germline V gene. V gave up 5 bases and J gave up 2 bases, with 9 bases separating them. The CDR3 runs to 13 residues. This CDR3 reads CASSPGVNYGYTF. Written as DNA, the CDR3 is TGTGCCAGCAGCCCAGGGGTCAACTATGGCTACACCTTC.

The gene calls are TRBV5-1 and TRBJ2-6; weak D call: TRBD2 (5 bases). The CDR3 totals 20 residues. V lost 4 bases and J lost 0, with 23 bases in between. Looked up from germline, CDR1 is SGHRS and CDR2 is YFSETQ. CDR3: CASSVLPPGGRASGANVLTF. The CDR3 coding sequence is TGCGCCAGCAGCGTCCTACCCCCCGGAGGCAGAGCCTCTGGGGCCAACGTCCTGACTTTC.

CDR3 amino acids: CASSSTGWDSPLHF. The CDR3 bases are TGTGCCAGCAGCTCCACAGGGTGGGATTCACCCCTCCACTTT. The chain uses TRBV7-3 and TRBJ1-6, with TRBD1 as a possible D gene (6 bases). This CDR3 is built from 14 residues. The V and J ends lost 4 bases and 8 bases respectively, with 12 bases between them. The germline V gene encodes CDR1 SGHTA and CDR2 FQGTGA.

The rearrangement joins TRBV5-3 to TRBJ2-5; 8 positions agree with TRBD1. TRBV5-3 is noted as an ORF with a role that remains uncertain. This CDR3 has 12 residues. Germline trimming cut 8 bases from V and 3 bases from J; bases unmatched to any gene: 3. The CDR3 nucleotides are TGTGCCAGTGGACAGGGAAAAGAGACCCAGTACTTC. This codes for CASGQGKETQYF.